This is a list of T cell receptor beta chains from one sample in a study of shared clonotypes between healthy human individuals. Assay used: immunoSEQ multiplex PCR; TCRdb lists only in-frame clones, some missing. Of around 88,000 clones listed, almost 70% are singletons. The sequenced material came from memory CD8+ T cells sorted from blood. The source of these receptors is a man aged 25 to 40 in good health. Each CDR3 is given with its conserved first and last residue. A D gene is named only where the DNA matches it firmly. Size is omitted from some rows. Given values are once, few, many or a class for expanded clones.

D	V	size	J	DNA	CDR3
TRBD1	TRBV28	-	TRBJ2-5	TGTGCCAGCAGTTCCCCGACAGGGTTTGAGACCCAGTACTTC	CASSSPTGFETQYF
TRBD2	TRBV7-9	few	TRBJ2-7	TGTGCCAGCAGCATGCCGACCGGGGGGACTAGCACATCCGAGCAGTACTTC	CASSMPTGGTSTSEQYF
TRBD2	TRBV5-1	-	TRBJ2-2	TGCGCCAGCAGTCGACTAGCGGGAGGGGTCGGGGAGCTGTTTTTT	CASSRLAGGVGELFF
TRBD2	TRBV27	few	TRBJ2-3	TGTGCCAGCAGTCTACAGGGACTAGCGGGCACAGATACGCAGTATTTT	CASSLQGLAGTDTQYF
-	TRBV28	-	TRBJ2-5	TGTGCCAGCAGTTTTAACCAGCGGAGGGTGGAGACCCAGTACTTC	CASSFNQRRVETQYF
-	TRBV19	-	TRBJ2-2	TGTGCCAGTAGTATCCTTGGGGGCACCGGGGAGCTGTTTTTT	CASSILGGTGELFF
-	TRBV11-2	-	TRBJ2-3	TGTGCCAGCGGATGGGAGTCCACAGATACGCAGTATTTT	CASGWESTDTQYF
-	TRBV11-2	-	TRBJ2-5	TGTGCCAGCAGCTTAATCCTCAGTTGGGAGACCCAGTACTTC	CASSLILSWETQYF
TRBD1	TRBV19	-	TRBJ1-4	TGTGCCAGTAGTATTACAGGGGTGGAAAAACTGTTTTTT	CASSITGVEKLFF
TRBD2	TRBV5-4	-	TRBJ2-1	TGTGCCAGCAACCTTATCGGGAGGTACAGTGAGCAGTTCTTC	CASNLIGRYSEQFF
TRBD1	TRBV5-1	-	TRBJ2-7	TGCGCCAGCAGCCAAACCACCGGGACAGGGGATTACGAGCAGTACTTC	CASSQTTGTGDYEQYF
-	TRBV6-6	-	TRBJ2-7	TGTGCCAGCAGTTACTCCACAGACTTCTCCTACGAGCAGTACTTC	CASSYSTDFSYEQYF
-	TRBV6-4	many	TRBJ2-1	TGTGCCAGCAGTGAGCAGCTACACAATGAGCAGTTCTTC	CASSEQLHNEQFF
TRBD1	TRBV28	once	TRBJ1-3	TGTGCCAGCAGTAACTCCAGGGGGAAACCCTCTGGAAACACCATATATTTT	CASSNSRGKPSGNTIYF
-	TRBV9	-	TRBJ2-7	TGTGCCAGCAGCGTAGAAATTGGCGGGATAGTCAACGAGCAGTACTTC	CASSVEIGGIVNEQYF
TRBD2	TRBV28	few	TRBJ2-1	TGTGCCAGCCCGGGACTAGCGGAGAACAATGAGCAGTTCTTC	CASPGLAENNEQFF
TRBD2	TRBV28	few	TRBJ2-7	TGTGCCAGCACGGGACTAACCTACGAGCAGTACTTC	CASTGLTYEQYF
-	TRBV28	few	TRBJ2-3	TGTGCCAGCAGTCGGGACAAGCCTAGCACAGATACGCAGTATTTT	CASSRDKPSTDTQYF
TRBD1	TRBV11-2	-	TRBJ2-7	TGTGCCAGCAGCTTTGGGGACAGTGTGTACGAGCAGTACTTC	CASSFGDSVYEQYF
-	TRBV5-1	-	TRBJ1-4	TGCGCCAGCAGCTGGGGCGGACAGAATGAAAAACTGTTTTTT	CASSWGGQNEKLFF
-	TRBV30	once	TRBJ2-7	TGTGCCTGGAGACAGCTAACCTACGAGCAGTACTTC	CAWRQLTYEQYF
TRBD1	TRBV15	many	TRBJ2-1	TGTGCCACCAGCCCGCGGACAGGGAACTACAATGAGCAGTTCTTC	CATSPRTGNYNEQFF
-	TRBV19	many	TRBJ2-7	TGTGCCAGCACTACGGAGGGACACACCACCTACGAGCAGTACTTC	CASTTEGHTTYEQYF
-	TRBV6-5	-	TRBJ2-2	TGTGCCAGCACCCGAAAGGGGGAAAACACCGGGGAGCTGTTTTTT	CASTRKGENTGELFF
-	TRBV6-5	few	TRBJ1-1	TGTGCCAGCAGTTACACGAAGGCCCACACTGAAGCTTTCTTT	CASSYTKAHTEAFF
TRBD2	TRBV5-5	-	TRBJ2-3	TGTGCCAGCAGCTTGGGCGGGAGACGGACAGATACGCAGTATTTT	CASSLGGRRTDTQYF
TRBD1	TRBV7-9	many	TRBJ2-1	TGTGCCAGCAGCCCCGACAGGGATAACAATGAGCAGTTCTTC	CASSPDRDNNEQFF
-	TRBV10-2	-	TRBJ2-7	TGCGCCAGCAGTGAGTCGGGTGGGGCCGACTCCTACGAGCAGTACTTC	CASSESGGADSYEQYF
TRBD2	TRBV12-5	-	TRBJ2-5	TGTGCTAGTGGCCAGAGCGGGGGAGAGACCCAGTACTTC	CASGQSGGETQYF
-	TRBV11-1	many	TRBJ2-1	TGTGCCAGCAGCCCAAGGATAGAGGTTGAGCAGTTCTTC	CASSPRIEVEQFF
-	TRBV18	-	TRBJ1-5	TGTGCCAGCTCACCTCCGGGGGCAGGCGGGGCGAGTCAGCCCCAGCATTTT	CASSPPGAGGASQPQHF
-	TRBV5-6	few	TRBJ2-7	TGTGCCAGCAGCTTTGGGGCAGGGGTAGTCGCCTACGAGCAGTACTTC	CASSFGAGVVAYEQYF
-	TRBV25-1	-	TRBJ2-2	TGTGCCAGCAGTGCTTGGTGGAGAGGGGGGGCAATTGCCGGGGAGCTGTTTTTT	CASSAWWRGGAIAGELFF
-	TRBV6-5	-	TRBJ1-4	TGTGCCAGCAGTTACTCGGGGGGGACTAATGAAAAACTGTTTTTT	CASSYSGGTNEKLFF
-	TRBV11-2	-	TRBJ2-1	TGTGCCAGCAGCTTAGGTGGACAGAACTACAATGAGCAGTTCTTC	CASSLGGQNYNEQFF
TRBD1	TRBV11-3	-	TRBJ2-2	TGTGCCAGCAGCACTCGGGACAGTTACAACACCGGGGAGCTGTTTTTT	CASSTRDSYNTGELFF
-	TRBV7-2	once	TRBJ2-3	TGTGCCAGCAGCTTGGGGGCGTTCACAGATACGCAGTATTTT	CASSLGAFTDTQYF
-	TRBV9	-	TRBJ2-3	TGTGCCAGCAGTTCGGGGAGCACAGATACGCAGTATTTT	CASSSGSTDTQYF
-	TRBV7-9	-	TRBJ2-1	TGTGCCAGCAGCTTAGCGGGAGAGGTTGATGAGCAGTTCTTC	CASSLAGEVDEQFF
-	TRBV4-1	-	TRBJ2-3	TGCGCCAGCAGCTCGAAGCACGGGGTAAACACAGATACGCAGTATTTT	CASSSKHGVNTDTQYF
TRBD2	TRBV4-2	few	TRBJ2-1	TGTGCCAGCAGCCAAGCGGGAGGGGTTAATGAGCAGTTCTTC	CASSQAGGVNEQFF
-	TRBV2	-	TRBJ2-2	TGTGCCAGCAGGGGACCGGCCACCGGGGAGCTGTTTTTT	CASRGPATGELFF
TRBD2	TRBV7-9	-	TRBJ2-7	TGTGCCAGCAGCTCGACTAGCGGGAGTGGCGAGCAGTACTTC	CASSSTSGSGEQYF
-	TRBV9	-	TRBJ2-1	TGTGCCAGCAGCGTAGCTACGTTGGAGAGGCAGTTCTTC	CASSVATLERQFF
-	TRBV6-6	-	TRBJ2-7	TGTGCCAGCAGTTACAGGGAATTCCACGAGCAGTACTTC	CASSYREFHEQYF
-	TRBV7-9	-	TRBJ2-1	TGTGCCAGCAGTCTTACAGGAACTATGAGTGAGCAGTTCTTC	CASSLTGTMSEQFF
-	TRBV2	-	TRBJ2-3	TGTGCCAGCGGGGGTCGGACAGATACGCAGTATTTT	CASGGRTDTQYF